This T cell receptor (beta chain) was profiled in a study of T cells in localized non-small cell lung cancer (TCRdb year 2020). Looking at the study overall: T cell repertoires of 200 to 300 early-stage NSCLC patients were analyzed, with tumors being compared against uninvolved tumor-adjacent lungs. The cohort comprised 236 treatment-naïve NSCLC patients with resected, localized lung tumors. Of the NSCLC patients, roughly 130 were male and 107 were female, and the mean age was about 69 years. What the authors observed across the whole study: Because multi-region sequencing of the tumors was not done, intratumor heterogeneity could not be ruled out. Higher blood T cell density associated with longer overall survival, while higher adjacent-lung clonality associated with shorter survival. The highest T cell clonality was observed in uninvolved tumor-adjacent lung, where clonality exceeded that of tumor, suggesting that antigenic responses were more focused in uninvolved tumor-adjacent lung. A median of around 62 of the top 100 tumor clones turned up in the paired uninvolved adjacent lung, and 25 to 30 of those clones also ranked among the top 100 of that same adjacent lung. Because of the exploratory design, TCR variables were selected using unadjusted p-values without false-discovery rate correction.

With regard to this clone: Its specific antigen is unknown. No base quality information exists; no much larger clone differs at one position.

The germline V gene (reference sequence) yields SEHNR for CDR1 and FQNEAQ for CDR2. The junction carries 11 bases between V and J, which are trimmed by 5 bases and 6 bases respectively. The CDR3 measures 14 amino acids from cysteine to phenylalanine. The sequence is cut down to CDR3 DNA, 42 bases in frame from base 1. At diagnosis, peripheral blood, uninvolved tumor-adjacent lung and tumor were collected and were preserved as a mix of fresh-frozen and FFPE material. For TCR repertoire profiling, blood samples were analyzed as peripheral blood mononuclear cells. The immunoSEQ Assay was used to sequence TCR beta CDR3 regions from DNA. Processing in the source paper ran as follows. To compute T cell density, TCR beta template counts were normalized to usable DNA, which was estimated by amplifying housekeeping genes. Using the preseqR package, richness was estimated by extrapolating to 120,000 templates for tissue samples and 400,000 templates for PBMC samples. Clonality was calculated as one minus Pielou's evenness. To identify tissue-enriched TCRs, differential abundance testing was run on productive amino-acid clonotypes with a minimum total count of 5 and an alpha of 0.1. The Jaccard Index and the Morisita Overlap Index were used to quantify repertoire overlap between compartments. GLIPH grouped TCR beta CDR3s together with public tetramer-defined viral CDR3s, and a viral motif had to include at least three viral sequences and show V-gene enrichment. TCRdb carries this immuneACCESS record with in-frame sequences only. Its versions omit some clonotypes, under half of them owing to an unresolved V gene in the studies checked, with the rest unexplained. D and trimming come from the DNA, and the V and J calls and clone size come from that table. For this sample there are about 33,000 clones; approximately 86% appear just once. Of the sample, around a sixth is held by the ten largest clones.

The V and J genes are TRBV7-9 and TRBJ1-6; TRBD1 is a weak D gene call, 5 bases matching. This clonotype originated in a man aged 35-75 years with stage III lung adenocarcinoma. Sequences were derived from peripheral blood mononuclear cells, sampled before any cancer treatment. The CDR3 region has the sequence CASSPGTANSPLHF. The DNA reads as follows: TGTGCCAGCAGCCCCGGGACGGCTAATTCACCCCTCCACTTT.